Listed below are T cell receptor beta chains from one sample, sequenced in a study of T cell repertoires in cytomegalovirus infection. One entry per CDR3 protein, called by TCRdb with MiXCR from the reads. The table lists approximately 320,000 distinct CDR3 sequences, 8% to 10% of them singletons. The sequencing input was PBMCs. These receptors were collected from a human donor in good health (CMV status not recorded). Some clones in this sample may be carry-over from other donors' samples. CDR3s include the opening cysteine and the closing phenylalanine or tryptophan. A D gene is named only where the DNA matches it firmly. Clone sizes are given selectively: once, few, many, or a class where the clone is expanded.

V gene	J gene	D gene	clone size	CDR3 DNA	CDR3 protein
TRBV30	TRBJ1-2	NA	NA	TGTGCCTGGAGTGTACGGGAAGGGGCTAGGTATGGCTACACCTTC	CAWSVREGARYGYTF
TRBV7-3	TRBJ2-1	TRBD2	few	TGTGCCAGCAGCCCCACTAGGCTAGCGGGGTGGAGTGAGCAGTTCTTC	CASSPTRLAGWSEQFF
TRBV6-2/TRBV6-3	TRBJ2-2	NA	NA	TGTGCCAGCCGCCTGAGTCTGCAGATAGCCACCGGGGAGCTGTTTTTT	CASRLSLQIATGELFF
TRBV19	TRBJ1-2	NA	NA	TGTGCCAGTAGTATGCCGGGTCGGCGTCGGGATGGCTACACCTTC	CASSMPGRRRDGYTF
TRBV7-9	TRBJ1-1	NA	many	TGTGCCAGCAGCTTATCTGTGGCAGGGGATGAAGCTTTCTTT	CASSLSVAGDEAFF
TRBV25-1	TRBJ1-2	NA	NA	TGTGCCAGCAGCGACCCCGGTCTGGCTGCCTATGGCTACACCTTC	CASSDPGLAAYGYTF
TRBV12-3/TRBV12-4	TRBJ1-6	NA	few	TGTGCCAGCAGTTTACTGGAAAATTCACCCCTCCACTTT	CASSLLENSPLHF
TRBV6-2/TRBV6-3	TRBJ2-1	NA	many	TGTGCCAGCATAAGAAGCGACACACACAATGAGCAGTTCTTC	CASIRSDTHNEQFF
TRBV7-2	TRBJ1-3	NA	many	TGTGCCAGCACCCCACGGGGGGGGAATACTGGAAACACCATATATTTT	CASTPRGGNTGNTIYF
TRBV7-2	TRBJ1-1	NA	many	TGTGCCAGCAGCTCAATAGCCGGAACCCCTGAAGCTTTCTTT	CASSSIAGTPEAFF
TRBV20-1	TRBJ1-1	NA	NA	TGCAGTGCTAGAGATATCTTGACTGAAGCTTTCTTT	CSARDILTEAFF
TRBV7-6	TRBJ2-7	TRBD2	few	TGTGCCAGCAGTCTGGGGACGGGAGGAACCTTTAAATACGAGCAGTACTTC	CASSLGTGGTFKYEQYF
TRBV27	TRBJ2-5	NA	NA	TGTGCCAGCAGGCTAAGGCTGGGAGAGACCCAGTACTTC	CASRLRLGETQYF
TRBV7-6	TRBJ2-5	TRBD2	many	TGTGCCAGCAGCCCACGCGCTAGCGGGAGATTGGAGACCCAGTACTTC	CASSPRASGRLETQYF
TRBV7-9	TRBJ1-1	NA	NA	TGTGCCAGCAGCTTAACGGTGGCTGAAGCTTTCTTT	CASSLTVAEAFF
TRBV2	TRBJ2-3	NA	NA	TGTGCCAGCAATGTCCCGGCAGGTTGGTCGGAGGATACGCAGTATTTT	CASNVPAGWSEDTQYF
TRBV28	TRBJ1-5	TRBD1	few	TGTGCCAGCGTGGTCGGGACAGGGAATCAGCCCCAGCATTTT	CASVVGTGNQPQHF
TRBV12-3/TRBV12-4	TRBJ1-5	NA	NA	TGTGCCATCGGTGGGGTTCAGCCCCAGCATTTT	CAIGGVQPQHF
TRBV10-3	TRBJ2-5	TRBD2	few	TGTGCCATCAGGAGGACTAGCGGCCCTCAAGAGACCCAGTACTTC	CAIRRTSGPQETQYF
TRBV27	TRBJ1-6	NA	many	TGTGCCAGCAGTTCTTCAAAACAGGGACAATCACCCCTCCACTTT	CASSSSKQGQSPLHF
TRBV20-1	TRBJ2-3	TRBD2	many	TGCAGTGCGCCCGCGGGGGGGAGCACAGATACGCAGTATTTT	CSAPAGGSTDTQYF
TRBV6-5	TRBJ1-2	NA	few	TGTGCCAGCAGTCTCGGAGGGGGGGGGTACTACTATGGCTACACCTTC	CASSLGGGGYYYGYTF
TRBV19	TRBJ2-7	TRBD2	many	TGTGCCAGTAGTATCTCGCCCAGCGGGGCGATCTACGAGCAGTACTTC	CASSISPSGAIYEQYF
TRBV5-1	TRBJ2-7	TRBD1	few	TGCGCCAGCGGACCCACGACAGGGGGAGCCTACGAGCAGTACTTC	CASGPTTGGAYEQYF
TRBV9	TRBJ2-1	NA	NA	TGTGCCAGCAGCCCAAGGGGGGGCCATAATGAGCAGTTCTTC	CASSPRGGHNEQFF
TRBV11-2	TRBJ2-3	NA	many	TGTGCCAGCAGCTTTTATGAAGATACGCAGTATTTT	CASSFYEDTQYF
TRBV6-1	TRBJ1-1	NA	few	TGTGCCAGCAGTGAACGGCTAAACACTGAAGCTTTCTTT	CASSERLNTEAFF
TRBV7-2	TRBJ1-2	NA	many	TGTGCCAGCAGCAGAACGCAGGGGCGAGGCTACACCTTC	CASSRTQGRGYTF
TRBV20-1	TRBJ1-5	TRBD1	many	TGCAGTGCTAGAGCGGGACAGGGGGGGCAGCCCCAGCATTTT	CSARAGQGGQPQHF
TRBV27	TRBJ1-2	NA	few	TGTGCCAGTCGCGGGGGTCGCTATGGCTACACCTTC	CASRGGRYGYTF
TRBV7-2	TRBJ2-5	NA	many	TGTGCCAGCAGCTTACCGCGCACAGGACAGATGGGGGGCGAGACCCAGTACTTC	CASSLPRTGQMGGETQYF
TRBV7-9	TRBJ1-2	NA	many	TGTGCCAGCAGCTCTCAGGGTAGAGATGGCTACACCTTC	CASSSQGRDGYTF
TRBV29-1	TRBJ1-5	NA	NA	TGCAGCGTTGGCGTCAGGGATTCACCCCAGCATTTT	CSVGVRDSPQHF
TRBV7-8	TRBJ2-1	NA	many	TGTGCCAGCAGTCCTGCGGGACGGGGGAGTGAGCAGTTCTTC	CASSPAGRGSEQFF
TRBV29-1	TRBJ2-7	NA	NA	TGCAGCGCGGGGGTAGACTACTCCTACGAGCAGTACTTC	CSAGVDYSYEQYF
TRBV4-3	TRBJ1-3	NA	NA	TGCGCCAGCAGCCAAGCAGGGGCGACTGGAAACACCATATATTTT	CASSQAGATGNTIYF
TRBV25-1	TRBJ1-1	NA	many	TGTGCCAGCAGTGGACAGGAGAACACTGAAGCTTTCTTT	CASSGQENTEAFF